This T cell receptor (beta chain) was obtained from a study of T cells in Graves' hyperthyroidism and ophthalmopathy. Study-level background: The blood sample was taken at first diagnosis, before treatment began.

Study observations and caveats: Within blood appeared most thyroid clonotypes that had expanded above 0.001.

The CDR3 runs 16 residues. The germline V gene encodes CDR1 SGDLS and CDR2 YYNGEE. With 0 bases clipped from V and 6 bases from J, the junction kept 8 bases outside the gene matches. Fresh peripheral blood, approximately 10 ml, yielded the PBMCs. Researchers amplified the TCR beta CDR3 regions from RNA transcripts. HTBI primers were employed in a first-round RT-PCR of the TCR CDR3. In TCRdb, the multiplex PCR reads were re-called with MiXCR into one record per CDR3 protein. The table shows around 500,000 distinct CDR3 sequences, with approximately 15% occurring only once. Concerning this clonotype: Its cognate antigen is unknown.

This chain joins TRBV9 and TRBJ1-5, with TRBD1 matching 8 bases. This TCR derives from a middle-aged woman with Graves' hyperthyroidism. The sample taken for sequencing was blood. The CDR3 reads CASSVGAGGVGQPQHF. The CDR3 DNA follows: TGTGCCAGCAGCGTAGGGGCAGGGGGCGTCGGTCAGCCCCAGCATTTT. The complete variable domain, with remaining parts taken from reference TRBV9 and TRBJ1-5, reads DSGVTQTPKHLITATGQRVTLRCSPRSGDLSVYWYQQSLDQGLQFLIQYYNGEERAKGNILERFSAQQFPDLHSELNLSSLELGDSALYFCASSVGAGGVGQPQHFGDGTRLSIL.